In this sample, the clone carrying this T cell receptor beta chain turned up once. Its specificity is not known. Trimming shortened V by 4 bases and J by 1 base, and 9 bases separated the two germline ends. The CDR3 extends over 14 amino acids. In germline, CDR1 is MNHNS, CDR2 SASEGT. The genomic DNA of each subset was split evenly across several immunoSEQ plates. Original analysis: Filtering of immunoSEQ junctional sequences could not match full-length read filtering. Some clones are missing from TCRdb's copy, which holds only in-frame ones; the method was immunoSEQ multiplex PCR. That table gives V, J and clone size, and the DNA gave D and trimming. The top ten hold about 1.7% of the sample, which has about 2.1 million clones, just under 95% seen once. CD8 cells classed as naive were CD45RO-negative and positively selected for CCR7, excluding terminally differentiated effector memory CD45RA+ cells.

This sample was included in a study of shared clonotypes between healthy human individuals. Study-level findings and limits: Naive subsets usually exceeded memory subsets in estimated richness. The genetic and exposure-history diversity represented was limited by few donors.

The clonotype was recovered from a young man in good health. Some clones in this sample may be carry-over from other donors' samples. Sequenced material: naive CD8+ T cells from PBMCs. This chain links TRBV6-1 with TRBJ2-3; D is unresolved. The CDR3 spells CASSVDRGTDTQYF. The CDR3 DNA sequence: TGTGCCAGCAGTGTGGATAGGGGCACAGATACGCAGTATTTT.